This T cell receptor (beta chain) was identified in a study of control samples from healthy donors and cancer patients. TCRdb's table, derived via immunoSEQ multiplex PCR, lists solely in-frame clones and lacks some. Of 50,000 or so clones listed, roughly 95% were seen once; the top ten hold around 0.99%. V lost 5 bases and J lost 5, with 18 bases in between. Germline values: CDR1 SGHDN, CDR2 FVKESK. CDR3 size: 15 residues. The chain links TRBV14 to TRBJ2-5, with a possible D match to TRBD2 (6 bases). Sequenced sample: blood. This receptor was taken from a woman aged 18-29 years in good health. The CDR3 spells CASSSYRRAGETQYF. The CDR3 bases are TGTGCCAGCAGCTCGTACAGGAGGGCGGGGGAGACCCAGTACTTC.